One sample yielded the 19 T cell receptor beta chains listed below, sequenced in a study of blood T cell repertoires in COVID-19. Using immunoSEQ multiplex PCR, the repertoire was profiled, and TCRdb retains in-frame clones only, with some absent. The repertoire includes over 45,000 clones, 75% to 90% of them detected once, and approximately 45% sits in the top ten. Sequencing was done on a sample of peripheral blood. Receptors originate from a woman aged 55-69 years with COVID-19, enrolled during active disease.

The V gene is TRBV7-9, the J gene TRBJ1-2; 8 nucleotides align to TRBD1. CDR1 and CDR2 (germline): SEHNR, FQNEAQ (reference sequence). V dropped 4 bases and J dropped 4; count of bases not matched to a gene: 2. The CDR3 has 13 residues. The CDR3 DNA follows: TGTGCCAGCAGCTACAGGGGGACCTATGGCTACACCTTC. Translation: CASSYRGTYGYTF.

This clone showed up just a few times. The chain joins TRBV9 to TRBJ1-1, with D unclear. CDR1 is SGDLS and CDR2 is YYNGEE in the germline V gene. The CDR3 has 15 residues. V was trimmed by 3 bases and J by 0 bases, leaving 12 bases between them. CDR3 residues: CASSAWGGLNTEAFF. The CDR3 nucleotides read TGTGCCAGCAGCGCTTGGGGAGGCCTGAACACTGAAGCTTTCTTT.

In this sample, this clone turned up a few times. This chain links TRBV6-2 or TRBV6-3 with TRBJ2-1; the match to TRBD2 covers 11 bases. V was clipped by 6 bases and J by 5 bases; unmatched bases: 21. In germline, CDR1 is MNHEY, CDR2 SVGEGT. This CDR3 spans 20 amino acids. In DNA form, the CDR3 reads TGTGCCAGCAGCCGAGGTAGACATAGCGGGAGGGCCTTGGTCCACAATGAGCAGTTCTTC. Protein sequence: CASSRGRHSGRALVHNEQFF.

This chain joins TRBV5-1 and TRBJ2-2; 8 bases fit TRBD2. CDR1 and CDR2 from the germline V gene are SGHRS and YFSETQ. J was trimmed by 6 bases and V by 2 bases; bases with no gene match: 9. This CDR3 has 16 residues. Here the CDR3 DNA reads TGCGCCAGCAGCTTAGTCCCTAGCGGGTCGGCCGGGGAGCTGTTTTTT. This sequence encodes CASSLVPSGSAGELFF.

CDR3 residues: CAISEPGQGAYEQYF. CDR3 bases: TGTGCCATCAGTGAACCGGGACAGGGGGCCTACGAGCAGTACTTC. The chain is built from TRBV10-3 and TRBJ2-7, with 11 bases that match TRBD1. Germline CDR1 is ENHRY and CDR2 is SYGVKD. With 3 bases clipped from V and 2 bases from J, the junction kept 3 bases outside the gene matches. The CDR3 consists of 15 residues.

The rearrangement uses TRBV6-2 or TRBV6-3 and TRBJ2-5; TRBD2 matches at 10 bases. This CDR3 region has 18 residues. Germline lookup yields CDR1 MNHEY and CDR2 SVGEGT. V shed 0 bases, J shed 5 bases, and the junction held 12 bases outside the gene matches. CDR3 nucleotide sequence: TGTGCCAGCAGTTACTCGAGAAGCGGGGGGGCCGCCAGGGAGACCCAGTACTTC. Protein product: CASSYSRSGGAARETQYF.

The V gene is TRBV27, the J gene TRBJ2-7; D is possibly TRBD2 (6 bases). The CDR3 is 14 residues long. The ends were cut back, 3 bases at V and 2 bases at J, with 11 bases in the middle. In germline, CDR1 is MNHEY, CDR2 SMNVEV (reference sequence). The CDR3 loop is CASSLYSGTYEQYF. In DNA form, the CDR3 reads TGTGCCAGCAGTTTGTATAGCGGTACCTACGAGCAGTACTTC.

This chain joins TRBV10-3 and TRBJ1-4; 8 bases match TRBD1. The germline gives CDR1 ENHRY, CDR2 SYGVKD. V lost 6 bases, J lost 5 bases, and 5 bases stayed unmatched. The CDR3 contains 14 residues. The CDR3 DNA is TGTGCCATCAGCCAAGGACAGGGAAATGAAAAACTGTTTTTT. Translated, it gives CAISQGQGNEKLFF.

The J gene is TRBJ1-2, the V gene TRBV5-6, with D unclear. The CDR3 is made up of 15 amino acids. Trimming shortened V by 0 bases and J by 2 bases, and 11 bases separated the two germline ends. In germline, CDR1 is SGHDT, CDR2 YYEEEE. The CDR3 nucleotides are TGTGCCAGCAGCTTGGTTGGAGGAGAGAACTATGGCTACACCTTC. It specifies CASSLVGGENYGYTF. Drawing the rest from reference TRBV5-6 and TRBJ1-2, the complete variable domain is DAGVTQSPTHLIKTRGQQVTLRCSPKSGHDTVSWYQQALGQGPQFIFQYYEEEERQRGNFPDRFSGHQFPNYSSELNVNALLLGDSALYLCASSLVGGENYGYTFGSGTRLTVV.

The chain recombines TRBV27 with TRBJ1-4; D remains unclear. Trimming stripped 3 bases from V and 0 bases from J, with 8 bases between. The CDR3 totals 15 residues. Germline CDR1 and CDR2: MNHEY and SMNVEV (reference sequence). As DNA, the CDR3 is TGTGCCAGCAGTTTCGGGAGGACAACTAATGAAAAACTGTTTTTT. It translates to CASSFGRTTNEKLFF.

This sequence joins TRBV14 and TRBJ1-3; no clear D. V was cut by 4 bases and J by 3 bases, with 13 bases left in between. Germline V CDR1 and CDR2: SGHDN, FVKESK. The CDR3 loop spans 15 amino acids. The CDR3 nucleotides read TGTGCCAGCAGCCCCGGACTTTCAATTGGAAACACCATATATTTT. Translation: CASSPGLSIGNTIYF.

The chain links TRBV7-2 to TRBJ1-4; D unresolved. Germline assignment: CDR1 SGHTA and CDR2 FQGNSA. This CDR3 is built from 17 residues. V lost 5 bases to trimming and J lost 10 bases, with 26 bases between them. The CDR3 loop is CASSLGKPEGMNPKLFF. CDR3 nucleotides: TGTGCCAGCAGCCTTGGGAAACCCGAGGGAATGAATCCAAAACTGTTTTTT.

This clone was seen once. CDR3 residues: CASSPYGTDTQYF. DNA of the CDR3: TGCGCCAGCAGCCCCTATGGCACAGATACGCAGTATTTT. J is TRBJ2-3 and V is TRBV4-1; no clear D. Between the trimmed V and J ends, which lost 4 bases and 1 base, there was a span of 6 bases. The CDR3 runs 13 residues. From germline, CDR1 is MGHRA and CDR2 YSYEKL.

As regards this clone: Additional DNA sequences in this sample encode the identical CDR3. V is TRBV5-1 and J is TRBJ2-1; 7 nucleotides line up with TRBD2. Per germline, CDR1 SGHRS and CDR2 YFSETQ. The V and J ends lost 0 bases and 6 bases, in that order; junction bases with no gene match: 3. This CDR3 has 14 residues. CDR3 sequence reads: CASSLAGGSNEQFF. The CDR3 DNA follows: TGCGCCAGCAGCTTGGCCGGCGGGAGCAATGAGCAGTTCTTC. Complete variable domain (other parts from reference TRBV5-1 and TRBJ2-1): KAGVTQTPRYLIKTRGQQVTLSCSPISGHRSVSWYQQTPGQGLQFLFEYFSETQRNKGNFPGRFSGRQFSNSRSEMNVSTLELGDSALYLCASSLAGGSNEQFFGPGTRLTVL.

The chain has TRBV5-1 and TRBJ1-4; TRBD1 matches 8 bases. The germline V gene has CDR1 SGHRS and CDR2 YFSETQ. The CDR3 contains 20 residues. V lost 3 bases to trimming and J lost 2 bases; unmatched junction nucleotides: 18. The CDR3 spells CASSWAGLRTGPRTNEKLFF. The CDR3 DNA reads as TGCGCCAGCAGCTGGGCCGGCCTTAGGACAGGGCCCCGCACTAATGAAAAACTGTTTTTT.

The V gene is TRBV4-2, the J gene TRBJ1-2, with D perhaps TRBD1 (5 bases). Trimming removed 4 bases from V and 8 bases from J, with 23 bases in between. CDR3 length: 16 amino acids. CDR1 and CDR2 (germline): LGHNA, YNFKEQ. The CDR3, as DNA: TGTGCCAGCAGCCGGACCGGGACTCATGTAGACGGGGGCTACACCTTC. This codes for CASSRTGTHVDGGYTF.

The V gene is TRBV28, the J gene TRBJ2-7; weak D call: TRBD1 (6 bases). This CDR3 has 22 amino acids. From germline, CDR1 is MDHEN and CDR2 SYDVKM. The germline V and J ends were trimmed by 4 bases and 3 bases, with 37 bases remaining between them. CDR3 sequence (DNA): TGTGCCAGCAGTTCCTCGAAGAGTTGGGCAGGGGCGTCTAGAAAGGTCCTCTACGAGCAGTACTTC. Protein: CASSSSKSWAGASRKVLYEQYF.

The genes are TRBV5-1 and TRBJ2-5; 14 bases map to TRBD2. Per the germline V gene, CDR1 is SGHRS and CDR2 is YFSETQ. V lost 4 bases, J lost 3 bases, and 5 bases stayed unmatched. CDR3 length equals 16 residues. The CDR3 nucleotides read TGCGCCAGCAGCCCGCTGGGACTAGCGGGGGAAGAGACCCAGTACTTC. Translation gives CASSPLGLAGEETQYF.

The sample holds one count of this clone. V gene TRBV6-5 combines with J gene TRBJ2-7; 7 nucleotides match TRBD1. Unmatched junction bases numbered 7, after V lost 2 bases and J lost 0 bases. From germline, CDR1 is MNHEY and CDR2 SVGAGI. This CDR3 has 16 amino acids. The CDR3 reads CASSYTYRGFSYEQYF. The CDR3 DNA sequence: TGTGCCAGCAGTTACACTTACAGGGGTTTCTCCTACGAGCAGTACTTC.